The clone carrying this T cell receptor beta chain was counted only a few times. Looked up from germline, CDR1 is SEHNR and CDR2 is FQNEAQ (reference sequence). With 3 bases removed from V and 4 bases from J, the gap between germline ends came to 3 bases. The CDR3 covers 11 residues. Three rounds of nested PCR, following a modified ARM-PCR protocol, produced the TCRbeta library. In TCRdb, the multiplex PCR reads were re-called with MiXCR into one record per CDR3 protein. The repertoire holds some 90,000 distinct CDR3 sequences, with around 57% as singletons. The entry originates in a study of tumor and adjacent non-tumor tissue in lung cancer. No cell sorting was done before RNA was extracted from the tissue.

Sequencing input: lung tumor tissue. This chain uses TRBV7-9 with TRBJ1-2, with unresolved D. This TCR came from a man in his 70s with non-small cell lung cancer. The CDR3: CASSFGYGYTF. The CDR3 nucleotides read TGTGCCAGCAGCTTCGGCTATGGCTACACCTTC.